These 28 T cell receptor beta chains share one sample of origin, sequenced in a study of naive and memory T cell subsets. TCR cDNA received a 3' ligated oligonucleotide that carried a UMI. Amplification of ligated cDNA took four PCR rounds with SP2 and nested alpha and beta constant primers. One entry per CDR3 protein results from TCRdb running MiXCR on the UMI-ligation and nested PCR reads. The profile shows 25,000 to 30,000 distinct CDR3 sequences, 5.2% of them singletons. Sequenced sample: blood. The receptors were gathered from an adult in good health.

This clonotype has at least ten counts. The V and J genes are TRBV29-1 and TRBJ2-5; weak D call: TRBD2 (5 bases). CDR3 size: 14 residues. The ends were cut back, 6 bases at V and 0 bases at J, with 14 bases in the middle. Germline CDR1 SQVTM, CDR2 ANQGSEA. In nucleotides, the CDR3 is TGCAGCGTCCGTCTTAGGGAGTACCAAGAGACCCAGTACTTC. Protein sequence: CSVRLREYQETQYF.

This clonotype was recorded many times. The gene calls are TRBV7-3 and TRBJ2-7; the D gene is possibly TRBD1 (6 bases). Germline CDR1 SGHTA, CDR2 FQGTGA. V was pared by 0 bases and J by 5 bases, with 8 bases between. This CDR3 region has 13 residues. In DNA form, the CDR3 reads TGTGCCAGCAGCTTAACTGGGGGCAACGAGCAGTACTTC. Translation gives CASSLTGGNEQYF.

This clonotype was seen ten or more times. This chain links TRBV4-1 with TRBJ2-2; D is possibly TRBD1 (5 bases). Germline V CDR1 and CDR2: MGHRA, YSYEKL. V was cut by 6 bases and J by 5 bases, with 16 bases left in between. There are 15 residues in the CDR3. CDR3 sequence (DNA): TGCGCCAGCAGACCTTTACTAAAGGGGACCGGGGAGCTGTTTTTT. It yields the protein CASRPLLKGTGELFF.

In its sample, this clonotype was seen many times. The genes are TRBV7-2 and TRBJ2-1, with unresolved D. Per germline, CDR1 SGHTA and CDR2 FQGNSA. This CDR3 comprises 13 residues. Trimming left V 1 base short and J 5 bases short, with 6 bases between. CDR3 sequence (DNA): TGTGCCAGCAGCTTAGGTCAGGACAATGAGCAGTTCTTC. Its translation: CASSLGQDNEQFF.

There are many counts of this clonotype. The chain joins TRBV27 to TRBJ2-7, with D possibly being TRBD1 or TRBD2 (5 bases each). CDR3 length: 15 residues. Trimming stripped 2 bases from V and 0 bases from J, with 11 bases between. Germline V gene lookup returns CDR1 MNHEY and CDR2 SMNVEV (reference sequence). The CDR3 spells CASSLTGGSSYEQYF. CDR3 coding DNA: TGTGCCAGCAGTTTAACTGGGGGAAGCTCCTACGAGCAGTACTTC.

This rearrangement joins TRBV12-3 or TRBV12-4 to TRBJ1-1, with D possibly matching TRBD1 (6 bases). The V gene lost 3 bases and the J gene lost 2 bases, with 10 bases spanning the gap. The CDR3 loop spans 14 amino acids. CDR3 nucleotides: TGTGCCAGCAGTTTTGGACAGCAAAACACTGAAGCTTTCTTT. This gives the protein CASSFGQQNTEAFF.

A note on this clonotype: With a much larger clone just one base away, this may be a read error. V is TRBV5-1 and J is TRBJ2-7; a weak D match, TRBD2 (7 bases). Germline V lookup: CDR1 SGHRS, CDR2 YFSETQ. V dropped 4 bases and J dropped 6 bases, with 20 bases sitting between them. The CDR3 covers 15 residues. The CDR3 here is CASSHGGGRGGEQYF. The DNA of the CDR3 is TGCGCCAGCAGCCACGGGGGCGGGAGAGGCGGCGAGCAGTACTTC. Using reference TRBV5-1 and TRBJ2-7 for the parts outside the CDR3, the full variable domain is KAGVTQTPRYLIKTRGQQVTLSCSPISGHRSVSWYQQTPGQGLQFLFEYFSETQRNKGNFPGRFSGRQFSNSRSEMNVSTLELGDSALYLCASSHGGGRGGEQYFGPGTRLTVT.

This clonotype is labeled as medium-sized. The CDR3 sequence: CASSPRVANTEAFF. The CDR3 DNA is TGTGCCAGCTCACCTAGGGTCGCGAACACTGAAGCTTTCTTT. The V gene is TRBV18, the J gene TRBJ1-1; D is unresolved. V was cut by 3 bases and J by 1 base, with 9 bases left in between. The CDR3 runs 14 residues. CDR1 is KGHSH, CDR2 LQKENI, per germline.

This clonotype was picked up many times. This chain connects TRBV7-2 to TRBJ2-7; TRBD1 agrees at 8 bases. The J segment lost 6 bases and the V segment lost 0 bases, leaving 4 bases of the junction unmatched. Looked up from germline, CDR1 is SGHTA and CDR2 is FQGNSA. CDR3 size: 14 residues. In nucleotides, the CDR3 is TGTGCCAGCAGCTTAGCGGACAGGGTGAGCGAGCAGTACTTC. Protein: CASSLADRVSEQYF.

This clonotype was counted ten times or more. This chain joins TRBV6-6 and TRBJ1-5; D unresolved. Germline loops: CDR1 MNHNY, CDR2 SVGAGI (reference sequence). V was trimmed by 4 bases and J by 6 bases, leaving 13 bases between them. CDR3 size: 14 residues. DNA for the CDR3: TGTGCCAGCAGTTGGCTGTTAGAGAGTCAGCCCCAGCATTTT. Residues: CASSWLLESQPQHF.

This clonotype was observed many times. The chain carries TRBV6-6 and TRBJ1-3; 8 positions match TRBD1. Germline assignment: CDR1 MNHNY and CDR2 SVGAGI (reference sequence). The length of the CDR3 is 16 residues. V was pared by 0 bases and J by 4 bases, with 5 bases of the junction left unmatched. CDR3 region: CASSYSQGAEGNTIYF. The CDR3 nucleotides read TGTGCCAGCAGTTACTCTCAGGGGGCAGAAGGAAACACCATATATTTT.

This clonotype was observed at least ten times. This sequence joins TRBV7-6 and TRBJ2-7, with a tentative D call TRBD1 (6 bases). The CDR3 has 13 residues. V lost 5 bases, J lost 0 bases, and 8 bases lay in between. Germline CDR1 is SGHVS and CDR2 is FNYEAQ. The CDR3, as DNA: TGTGCCAGCAGCACGGACAGCTCCTACGAGCAGTACTTC. It specifies CASSTDSSYEQYF.

This clonotype was detected many times. The chain has TRBV28 and TRBJ2-7; 7 nucleotides align to TRBD1. The CDR3 length is 14 residues. V was clipped by 6 bases and J by 6 bases; unmatched bases: 11. The germline V gene encodes CDR1 MDHEN and CDR2 SYDVKM. The CDR3 spells CASRPDRVTGEQYF. The CDR3 DNA reads as TGTGCCAGCAGACCTGACAGGGTGACGGGCGAGCAGTACTTC.

This clonotype came up many times. The CDR3 nucleotides are TGTGCCAGCAGCTACACAGAGGGCACCGGGGAGCTGTTTTTT. As protein: CASSYTEGTGELFF. The V call is TRBV3-1, the J call TRBJ2-2, with a possible D match to TRBD2 (5 bases). The ends were cut back, 5 bases at V and 4 bases at J, with 11 bases in the middle. This CDR3 spans 14 amino acids. Germline V CDR1 and CDR2: LGHDT, YNNKEL (reference sequence). The full variable domain, its missing parts supplied by reference TRBV3-1 and TRBJ2-2, is DTAVSQTPKYLVTQMGNDKSIKCEQNLGHDTMYWYKQDSKKFLKIMFSYNNKELIINETVPNRFSPKSPDKAHLNLHINSLELGDSAVYFCASSYTEGTGELFFGEGSRLTVL.

This clonotype was seen a handful of times. This chain links TRBV9 with TRBJ2-3; no definite D call. CDR1 and CDR2 from the germline V gene are SGDLS and YYNGEE. The CDR3 covers 13 residues. V lost 5 bases and J 6 bases, leaving 13 bases between the germline ends. CDR3 loop: CASSARLRDTQYF. DNA of the CDR3: TGTGCCAGCAGTGCTAGACTGAGGGATACGCAGTATTTT.

This clonotype showed up many times. V and J are TRBV20-1 and TRBJ2-7; no reliable D call. CDR3 length: 13 residues. The germline CDR1 and CDR2 sequences are DFQATT and SNEGSKA (reference sequence). The V end was cut by 3 bases, the J end by 1 base, with 10 bases between. The CDR3 DNA sequence: TGCAGTGCTAGGGGTACACATTCCTACGAGCAGTACTTC. Its protein is CSARGTHSYEQYF.

This clonotype was counted at least ten times. The chain employs TRBV27 and TRBJ1-1; 7 bases map to TRBD1. V gave up 2 bases and J gave up 4 bases; unmatched junction bases: 4. CDR3 length equals 14 residues. CDR1 is MNHEY and CDR2 is SMNVEV in the germline V gene (reference sequence). The CDR3 sequence is CASSLATGFTEAFF. DNA of the CDR3: TGTGCCAGCAGTTTAGCGACAGGGTTCACTGAAGCTTTCTTT.

This clonotype occurred many times. DNA of the CDR3: TGTGCCAGCAGTCAAAGAACTAGCGGGAGAATCCACGAGCAGTACTTC. Protein product: CASSQRTSGRIHEQYF. The chain links TRBV28 to TRBJ2-7; TRBD2 aligns across 11 bases. Germline CDR1 MDHEN, CDR2 SYDVKM. Unmatched junction bases numbered 11, after V lost 5 bases and J lost 5 bases. CDR3 size: 16 residues.

This clonotype is categorized as medium-sized. The rearrangement joins TRBV19 to TRBJ2-3, with 7 positions matching TRBD2. The length of the CDR3 is 15 residues. CDR1 is LNHDA, CDR2 SQIVND, per germline (reference sequence). The V segment lost 0 bases and the J segment 0 bases; nucleotides outside the gene matches: 0. CDR3 protein: CASSIDGGSTDTQYF. The CDR3 DNA reads TGTGCCAGTAGTATAGACGGGGGGAGCACAGATACGCAGTATTTT.

This clonotype was seen a handful of times. The V and J genes are TRBV2 and TRBJ2-7; 8 bases match TRBD1. J was trimmed by 2 bases and V by 5 bases; bases with no gene match: 5. The germline V gene has CDR1 SNHLY and CDR2 FYNNEI. This CDR3 spans 14 amino acids. The CDR3 loop reads CASSRNRGTYEQYF. The CDR3 nucleotides read TGTGCCAGCAGTCGCAACAGGGGGACCTACGAGCAGTACTTC.

This clonotype was detected many times. This chain uses TRBV7-9 with TRBJ2-5; D gene unclear. The V gene's germline CDR1 is SEHNR and CDR2 FQNEAQ (reference sequence). The CDR3 covers 12 residues. Trimming took off 8 bases at V and 1 base at J, with 8 bases between the two ends. In DNA form, the CDR3 reads TGTGCCAGCGTGGGCAGCCAAGAGACCCAGTACTTC. This gives the protein CASVGSQETQYF.

This clonotype appeared a few times. The rearrangement joins TRBV6-5 to TRBJ2-5, with D possibly matching TRBD1 (6 bases). This CDR3 comprises 18 residues. Trimming left V 6 bases short and J 9 bases short, with 32 bases between. Germline V CDR1 and CDR2: MNHEY, SVGAGI. CDR3 sequence: CASSRPTDIMGRGSSQYF. For the CDR3, the DNA is TGTGCCAGCAGCCGCCCTACGGACATCATGGGCAGGGGCTCGTCCCAGTACTTC.

This clonotype was counted ten times or more. The chain is built from TRBV11-1 and TRBJ2-7; 7 positions agree with TRBD1. The V gene's germline CDR1 is SGHAT and CDR2 FQDESV (reference sequence). V lost 5 bases, J lost 7 bases, and 11 bases stayed unmatched. CDR3 size: 14 residues. Here the CDR3 reads CASSALGQAGEQYF. CDR3 in DNA: TGTGCCAGCAGCGCACTCGGACAGGCGGGTGAGCAGTACTTC.

In regard to this clonotype: A single base separates this from a much larger clone, so it may be a read error. This chain uses TRBV29-1 with TRBJ1-2; tentatively, D is TRBD1 (5 bases). The V and J ends lost 4 bases and 4 bases respectively, with 19 bases between them. This CDR3 region has 15 residues. Germline V gene data show CDR1 as SQVTM and CDR2 as ANQGSEA. The CDR3 reads CSVGSVLGGVYGYTF. DNA of the CDR3: TGCAGCGTTGGCTCAGTTTTGGGGGGAGTCTATGGCTACACCTTC.

There are many counts of this clonotype. J is TRBJ2-7 and V is TRBV6-2 or TRBV6-3, with 13 bases that match TRBD2. Losses at the gene ends were 6 bases for V and 1 base for J; bases not matched to a gene: 6. Germline CDR1 and CDR2: MNHEY and SVGEGT. The CDR3 runs to 16 residues. CDR3 protein: CASRGTSGRGSYEQYF. In DNA, the CDR3 is TGTGCCAGCAGGGGAACTAGCGGGAGGGGGTCCTACGAGCAGTACTTC.

This clonotype has just a few counts. This chain uses TRBV28 with TRBJ1-5, with 8 bases lining up with TRBD1. This CDR3 is 16 amino acids long. The J segment lost 1 base and the V segment lost 8 bases, leaving 10 bases of the junction unmatched. Germline V gene sequence: CDR1 MDHEN, CDR2 SYDVKM. CDR3 DNA sequence: TGTGCCAGCCGCCCCCAGGGGGCTATGAGCAATCAGCCCCAGCATTTT. Protein product: CASRPQGAMSNQPQHF. The whole variable domain, filled in from reference TRBV28 and TRBJ1-5, reads DVKVTQSSRYLVKRTGEKVFLECVQDMDHENMFWYRQDPGLGLRLIYFSYDVKMKEKGDIPEGYSVSREKKERFSLILESASTNQTSMYLCASRPQGAMSNQPQHFGDGTRLSIL.

This clonotype was seen many times. The chain uses TRBV20-1 and TRBJ2-1; TRBD1 aligns across 9 bases. Germline V lookup: CDR1 DFQATT, CDR2 SNEGSKA (reference sequence). The junction had 6 bases not matched to a gene; V was cut back by 0 bases and J by 6 bases. The CDR3 runs to 15 residues. In DNA, the CDR3 is TGCAGTGCTAGAGATACGGGACAGGGTTTCAATGAGCAGTTCTTC. Residues: CSARDTGQGFNEQFF.

This clonotype was counted many times. This chain uses TRBV7-9 with TRBJ2-2, with D maybe TRBD2 (5 bases). From germline, CDR1 is SEHNR and CDR2 FQNEAQ (reference sequence). This CDR3 contains 14 residues. Trimming pared 6 bases from V and 6 bases from J, leaving 14 bases between. CDR3 sequence: CASSPRRGSGELFF. The CDR3 coding sequence is TGTGCCAGCAGTCCAAGGCGCGGGTCCGGGGAGCTGTTTTTT.